The 2 T cell receptor beta chains below come from one sample, sequenced in a study of beta chain features in type 1 diabetes (dated by TCRdb to the late 2010s). The library was obtained by the immunoSEQ multiplex PCR assay. The High Capacity cDNA Reverse Transcription Kit was used to reverse transcribe all of the isolated RNA, meaning that expressed TCRB transcripts were what got sequenced. Held by TCRdb, this immuneACCESS table contains in-frame sequences only and omits some clones. Under half of the omission traces to an unresolved V gene where checked; the cause of the rest is unknown. The sample table contains more than 120,000 clones; only one count was recorded for more than 9% of them. Together, the top ten hold roughly 1.4% of the sample. The sample comprised naive CD4+ T cells from blood. The cell subset or site label, as the study defines it: true naive CD4+ T cells. All receptors derive from a man aged 18 to 30 in good health.

The J gene is TRBJ1-6, the V gene TRBV25-1; 9 bases align to TRBD1. J was trimmed by 10 bases and V by 3 bases; bases with no gene match: 7. Germline V gene data show CDR1 as MGHDK and CDR2 as SYGVNS. The CDR3 covers 15 residues. As DNA, the CDR3 is TGTGCCAGCAGTGACCGGACAGGGGTGGGCTCACCCCTCCACTTT. Protein sequence: CASSDRTGVGSPLHF.

In its sample, this clone was seen many times. Germline and junction disagree at one end, which may indicate a read error. This chain connects TRBV4-3 to TRBJ1-2; 8 bases fit TRBD1. CDR3 length: 13 residues. Germline loops: CDR1 LGHNA, CDR2 YSLEER. The CDR3 sequence: CASGQGADYGYTF. CDR3 nucleotides: TGCGCCAGCGGCCAGGGGGCTGACTATGGCTACACCTTC.